This paragraph covers one TCR beta chain sequence. As originally analysed: Estimates of nucleated cell counts were drawn from the amplification of reference gene primers. The table came from immunoSEQ multiplex PCR; TCRdb's copy has only in-frame clones and leaves some out. V, J and clone size are taken as reported in that table, and D and trimming were inferred from the DNA itself. In the table there are about 83,000 clones, 65% to 85% of which are singletons. This specimen belongs to a study of blood T cell repertoires in COVID-19. Study-wide background: The United States, Italy and Spain supplied acute and convalescent COVID-19 samples.

The CDR3 loop spans 15 amino acids. This receptor was identified in a woman of 80 years or more with acute or convalescent COVID-19. The chain couples TRBV21-1 to TRBJ2-2; the table assigns TRBD1, which was not confirmed against the DNA. TRBV21-1 corresponds to a pseudogene. Specimen: peripheral blood. CDR3 DNA sequence: TGTGCCAGCAGCCCCCGACAGGGAGACACCGGGGAGCTGTTTTTT. Amino acid sequence: CASSPRQGDTGELFF.